One and the same sample provided the 26 T cell receptor beta chains below, sequenced in a study of shared clonotypes between healthy human individuals. The data were produced by immunoSEQ multiplex PCR, yet TCRdb's version contains in-frame clones alone and is incomplete. This table has around 2.5 million clones, 93% appearing once. Source material: naive CD4+ T cells from PBMCs. Subset of the sample: CD45RA+ positively selected. Source of these receptors: a man between 18 and 35 years old in good health. Some clones in this sample may be carry-over from other donors' samples.

The rearrangement links TRBV7-2 to TRBJ2-5; the D gene is possibly TRBD2 (6 bases). Looked up from germline, CDR1 is SGHTA and CDR2 is FQGNSA. The CDR3 is 15 residues long. Trimming removed 2 bases at V and 5 bases at J, with 15 bases between. In DNA form, the CDR3 reads TGTGCCAGCAGCTTACCGGGACGGAGGGGCGAGACCCAGTACTTC. This codes for CASSLPGRRGETQYF.

The chain carries TRBV19 and TRBJ2-7; D gene uncertain. V was trimmed by 3 bases and J by 0 bases, leaving 12 bases between them. CDR3 length: 15 residues. Germline V gene lookup returns CDR1 LNHDA and CDR2 SQIVND (reference sequence). The DNA of the CDR3 is TGTGCCAGTAGTATGGCTACTGTGGGCTCCTACGAGCAGTACTTC. It yields the protein CASSMATVGSYEQYF.

This chain connects TRBV5-4 to TRBJ2-4; D is possibly TRBD2 (6 bases). V lost 3 bases, J lost 0 bases, and 7 bases lay in between. Germline V gene data show CDR1 as SGHNT and CDR2 as YYREEE (reference sequence). This CDR3 spans 14 amino acids. The CDR3 DNA follows: TGTGCCAGCAGCTCGGGGGTAGCCAAAAACATTCAGTACTTC. Translation gives CASSSGVAKNIQYF.

The chain links TRBV7-9 to TRBJ1-6, with D unresolved. With 5 bases removed from V and 14 bases from J, the gap between germline ends came to 13 bases. This CDR3 region has 12 residues. CDR1 SEHNR and CDR2 FQNEAQ come from the germline V gene (reference sequence). The CDR3 DNA follows: TGTGCCAGCAGCGTTGGGCAAGGGTCCCTCCACTTT. Amino acids: CASSVGQGSLHF.

This sequence joins TRBV7-8 and TRBJ2-1; the D gene is possibly TRBD2 (5 bases). CDR3 length: 19 amino acids. Trimming pared 2 bases from V and 1 base from J, leaving 21 bases between. CDR1 and CDR2 from the germline V gene are SGHVS and FQNEAQ. Here the CDR3 DNA reads TGTGCCAGCAGCTTACTCGGGATACTCCCGGACGGATCCTACAATGAGCAGTTCTTC. Residues: CASSLLGILPDGSYNEQFF.

The genes are TRBV7-3 and TRBJ2-5, with D possibly TRBD1 on 6 matching bases. The CDR3 length is 14 residues. V was cut by 4 bases and J by 5 bases, with 14 bases left in between. Germline assignment: CDR1 SGHTA and CDR2 FQGTGA. DNA for the CDR3: TGTGCCAGCAGCTCTACAGGGAGTGGGGAGACCCAGTACTTC. This translates into CASSSTGSGETQYF.

This clone was counted a single time. The sample carries other DNA sequences with the same CDR3. The V call is TRBV5-1, the J call TRBJ2-7; D may be TRBD1 or TRBD2 (6 bases each). This CDR3 has 14 residues. CDR1 SGHRS and CDR2 YFSETQ come from the germline V gene. With 4 bases removed from V and 1 base from J, the gap between germline ends came to 12 bases. The CDR3 nucleotides read TGCGCCAGCAGCCTCACAGGGAGGTCCTACGAGCAGTACTTC. It encodes CASSLTGRSYEQYF.

This chain joins TRBV28 and TRBJ1-1; D not certain. Between the trimmed V and J ends, which lost 6 bases and 9 bases, there was a span of 14 bases. CDR1 is MDHEN and CDR2 is SYDVKM in the germline V gene. There are 12 residues in the CDR3. CDR3 sequence (DNA): TGTGCCAGCAGACCCACACCGAACAAAGCTTTCTTT. Translated, it gives CASRPTPNKAFF.

To note about this clone: Other DNA sequences within the sample encode an identical CDR3. The chain couples TRBV7-2 to TRBJ2-3; D is unresolved. The CDR3 runs to 13 residues. Germline V gives CDR1 SGHTA, CDR2 FQGNSA. V lost 1 base and J 1 base, leaving 3 bases between the germline ends. CDR3: CASSLVGTDTQYF. CDR3 DNA: TGTGCCAGCAGCTTAGTAGGCACAGATACGCAGTATTTT.

This chain joins TRBV6-4 and TRBJ1-2, with a possible D match to TRBD1 (5 bases). This CDR3 spans 14 amino acids. V lost 7 bases to trimming and J lost 3 bases, with 15 bases between them. CDR1 and CDR2 (germline): MRHNA, SNTAGT. CDR3 nucleotides: TGTGCCAGCAACCAGGGTAAAGGTGACTATGGCTACACCTTC. It encodes CASNQGKGDYGYTF.

The count of this clone is one. This rearrangement joins TRBV28 to TRBJ1-2; D unclear. Per the germline V gene, CDR1 is MDHEN and CDR2 is SYDVKM. The CDR3 loop spans 12 amino acids. The V end was cut by 8 bases, the J end by 4 bases, with 11 bases between. CDR3 nucleotides: TGTGCCAGCCGAGGGTACAGCTATGGCTACACCTTC. It is translated as CASRGYSYGYTF.

The chain couples TRBV5-5 to TRBJ2-5; no firm D call. The CDR3 extends over 13 amino acids. Between the trimmed V and J ends, which lost 4 bases and 7 bases, there was a span of 14 bases. Per germline, CDR1 SGHKS and CDR2 YYEKEE (reference sequence). The chain's CDR3 is CASSLPMPGTQYF. The CDR3 region has the DNA TGTGCCAGCAGCCTTCCGATGCCAGGGACCCAGTACTTC.

This chain joins TRBV27 and TRBJ1-4; D ambiguous. This CDR3 contains 15 residues. The V gene's germline CDR1 is MNHEY and CDR2 SMNVEV (reference sequence). With 3 bases removed from V and 7 bases from J, the gap between germline ends came to 15 bases. The CDR3 bases are TGTGCCAGCAGTTTTTCATCCCGGGTCGGTGAAAAACTGTTTTTT. Translated, it gives CASSFSSRVGEKLFF.

This clone was detected only a few times. This CDR3 is also generated by other DNA sequences in the sample. J is TRBJ2-5 and V is TRBV9; 7 nucleotides align to TRBD1. The V segment lost 0 bases and the J segment 4 bases; nucleotides outside the gene matches: 3. The CDR3 covers 14 residues. Germline loops: CDR1 SGDLS, CDR2 YYNGEE. CDR3 DNA: TGTGCCAGCAGCGTAGAACCAGGGGGAGAGACCCAGTACTTC. Protein sequence: CASSVEPGGETQYF.

J is TRBJ2-1 and V is TRBV11-1; no definite D call. The germline V gene has CDR1 SGHAT and CDR2 FQDESV (reference sequence). V shed 5 bases and J shed 4 bases, with 12 bases lying between them. The CDR3 contains 14 residues. The CDR3 DNA reads TGTGCCAGCAGCCCCTTTTCCCTTTACAATGAGCAGTTCTTC. This encodes CASSPFSLYNEQFF.

The chain employs TRBV30 and TRBJ2-5, with D unresolved. This CDR3 contains 14 residues. Germline CDR1 reads GTSNPN; CDR2 reads SVGIG (reference sequence). The germline V and J ends were trimmed by 4 bases and 2 bases, with 14 bases remaining between them. The CDR3 DNA reads as TGTGCCTGGATCGGCGGTTCTGGTCAAGAGACCCAGTACTTC. It codes for CAWIGGSGQETQYF.

This chain joins TRBV5-4 and TRBJ2-5, with TRBD2 matching over 7 bases. Germline V lookup: CDR1 SGHNT, CDR2 YYREEE (reference sequence). This CDR3 has 15 residues. The ends lost 0 bases at V and 5 bases at J; junction bases unmatched: 7. The CDR3 DNA sequence: TGTGCCAGCAGCTTGGGGGGCGGGAGTTCGGAGACCCAGTACTTC. It yields the protein CASSLGGGSSETQYF.

In its sample, this clone was seen once. The chain employs TRBV28 and TRBJ2-7; 7 bases agree with TRBD1. V was clipped by 5 bases and J by 3 bases; unmatched bases: 10. There are 15 residues in the CDR3. Looked up from germline, CDR1 is MDHEN and CDR2 is SYDVKM. This chain's CDR3 is CASSTRPGQSYEQYF. In DNA, the CDR3 is TGTGCCAGCAGTACTAGACCGGGACAGAGCTACGAGCAGTACTTC.

This chain joins TRBV29-1 and TRBJ1-1; TRBD1 agrees at 7 bases. CDR1 is SQVTM and CDR2 is ANQGSEA in the germline V gene. The V segment lost 1 base and the J segment 3 bases; nucleotides outside the gene matches: 8. This CDR3 has 15 amino acids. The CDR3 DNA reads as TGCAGCGTTGAAGGAACGGGACAGACATACACTGAAGCTTTCTTT. Translated: CSVEGTGQTYTEAFF.

J is TRBJ2-3 and V is TRBV7-9; 8 nucleotides agree with TRBD1. The CDR3 contains 15 residues. V trimming: 5 bases; J trimming: 5 bases; junction bases outside the gene matches: 9. The germline gives CDR1 SEHNR, CDR2 FQNEAQ (reference sequence). The CDR3 here is CASSTYRGARDTQYF. DNA for the CDR3: TGTGCCAGCAGCACTTACAGGGGGGCACGAGATACGCAGTATTTT.

CDR3 amino acids: CASSYSGTDTQYF. The CDR3 DNA sequence: TGTGCCAGCAGCTATAGCGGGACAGATACGCAGTATTTT. The chain has TRBV7-9 and TRBJ2-3; TRBD2 agrees at 7 bases. The CDR3 has 13 residues. Germline V gene lookup returns CDR1 SEHNR and CDR2 FQNEAQ (reference sequence). V shed 4 bases and J 3 bases; nucleotides not matched to a gene: 1.

This chain uses TRBV28 with TRBJ2-7; D unresolved. Germline CDR1 is MDHEN and CDR2 is SYDVKM. CDR3 size: 13 residues. With 5 bases removed from V and 2 bases from J, the gap between germline ends came to 10 bases. The DNA for the CDR3 is TGTGCCAGCAGTAAAGCCCAGACCTACGAGCAGTACTTC. Protein sequence: CASSKAQTYEQYF.

This clone has only one observation. V and J are TRBV6-6 and TRBJ2-1; 8 nucleotides line up with TRBD2. The CDR3 totals 14 residues. V trimming: 2 bases; J trimming: 9 bases; junction bases outside the gene matches: 6. Germline V lookup: CDR1 MNHNY, CDR2 SVGAGI (reference sequence). The CDR3 DNA is TGTGCCAGCAGTTACGTACAGCGGGAGTCTGAGCAGTTCTTC. This sequence encodes CASSYVQRESEQFF.

The gene calls are TRBV27 and TRBJ2-1; D uncertain. Trimming shortened V by 3 bases and J by 5 bases, and 11 bases separated the two germline ends. This CDR3 has 14 amino acids. CDR1 and CDR2 from the germline V gene are MNHEY and SMNVEV (reference sequence). CDR3 loop: CASSFSFPNNEQFF. CDR3 coding DNA: TGTGCCAGCAGTTTCTCCTTCCCGAACAATGAGCAGTTCTTC.

V usage is TRBV13 and J usage is TRBJ2-7; 11 nucleotides line up with TRBD1. Germline lookup yields CDR1 PRHDT and CDR2 FYEKMQ (reference sequence). The CDR3 length is 16 residues. With V trimmed by 5 bases and J by 6 bases, 12 bases remained unmatched. This CDR3 is CASSKNRDRGVPEQYF. In DNA form, the CDR3 reads TGTGCCAGCAGCAAAAACCGGGACAGGGGGGTTCCCGAGCAGTACTTC.

The V gene is TRBV9, the J gene TRBJ2-2, with TRBD2 matching 11 bases. J lost 5 bases, V lost 1 base, and 7 bases had no gene match. The germline CDR1 and CDR2 sequences are SGDLS and YYNGEE. The CDR3 extends over 17 amino acids. CDR3 region: CASSVTSGRGGTGELFF. The DNA for the CDR3 is TGTGCCAGCAGCGTAACTAGCGGGAGAGGAGGAACCGGGGAGCTGTTTTTT.